The 29 T cell receptor beta chains below were found in one sample sequenced in a study of T cells after yellow fever vaccination. TCRdb reanalysed the 5' RACE reads using MiXCR and keeps one entry per CDR3 protein. The sample lists more than 120,000 distinct CDR3 sequences, roughly 8% occurring once. The sample in question was CD4+ T cells sorted from PBMCs, obtained 5 days after the yellow fever booster vaccination. These receptor sequences come from a man younger than 45 who received the YFV17D yellow fever vaccine.

This clonotype was seen repeatedly, ten times or more. The chain couples TRBV7-2 to TRBJ2-3, with a possible D match to TRBD2 (7 bases). Per germline, CDR1 SGHTA and CDR2 FQGNSA. This CDR3 contains 13 residues. The V end was cut by 8 bases, the J end by 2 bases, with 11 bases between. The CDR3 sequence is CASRGGNTDTQYF. DNA for the CDR3: TGTGCCAGCCGCGGGGGCAACACAGATACGCAGTATTTT.

At least ten counts were recorded for this clonotype. The CDR3 loop is CASSRNTGELFF. CDR3 bases: TGTGCCAGCAGCCGGAACACCGGGGAGCTGTTTTTT. The chain joins TRBV7-9 to TRBJ2-2; D is undetermined. CDR1 is SEHNR and CDR2 is FQNEAQ in the germline V gene (reference sequence). The CDR3 loop spans 12 amino acids. Trimming cost V 5 bases and J 1 base, with 2 bases left between them.

At least ten counts were recorded for this clonotype. The rearrangement links TRBV20-1 to TRBJ2-3, with 11 nucleotides matching TRBD2. Per the germline V gene, CDR1 is DFQATT and CDR2 is SNEGSKA (reference sequence). V shed 1 base, J shed 0 bases, and the junction held 6 bases outside the gene matches. This CDR3 region has 17 residues. CDR3 DNA sequence: TGCAGTGCTAGAGCCCCCGGGACTAGCGGCAGCACAGATACGCAGTATTTT. This encodes CSARAPGTSGSTDTQYF.

This clonotype was seen repeatedly, ten times or more. CDR3 sequence reads: CASSWRASADTQYF. Written as DNA, the CDR3 is TGTGCCAGCAGCTGGAGGGCCTCGGCAGATACGCAGTATTTT. The chain has TRBV11-2 and TRBJ2-3; possibly TRBD2 for D (6 bases). Per the germline V gene, CDR1 is SGHAT and CDR2 is FQNNGV. V was clipped by 4 bases and J by 4 bases, with 12 bases between them. The CDR3 sequence is 14 residues long.

The sample holds many counts of this clonotype. This rearrangement joins TRBV7-8 to TRBJ2-1, with 7 bases matching TRBD1. The CDR3 is 17 amino acids. Germline-derived CDR1 and CDR2 are SGHVS and FQNEAQ. The ends lost 0 bases at V and 2 bases at J; junction bases unmatched: 7. In DNA form, the CDR3 reads TGTGCCAGCAGCTTAGCAAGCGGACAGGTGCCCTACAATGAGCAGTTCTTC. This gives the protein CASSLASGQVPYNEQFF.

A few counts support this clonotype. The chain uses TRBV20-1 and TRBJ1-2; D is unresolved. The CDR3 is made up of 14 amino acids. Germline lookup yields CDR1 DFQATT and CDR2 SNEGSKA (reference sequence). Deletions cut 3 bases from V and 4 bases from J, with 15 bases between. The DNA for the CDR3 is TGCAGTGCTAGCGCCCAGCAGAAACGCTATGGCTACACCTTC. Protein sequence: CSASAQQKRYGYTF.

In this sample, this clonotype turned up many times. This chain uses TRBV11-2 with TRBJ2-1; no definite D call. Trimming removed 1 base at V and 0 bases at J, with 19 bases between. The CDR3 is 19 amino acids. Germline loops: CDR1 SGHAT, CDR2 FQNNGV. CDR3 loop: CASSLVYVSRSSSYNEQFF. CDR3 nucleotide sequence: TGTGCCAGCAGCTTAGTGTATGTTAGTCGATCGAGCTCCTACAATGAGCAGTTCTTC.

In this sample, this clonotype turned up many times. The chain recombines TRBV28 with TRBJ2-1; 7 bases match TRBD2. The CDR3 loop spans 19 amino acids. CDR1 MDHEN and CDR2 SYDVKM come from the germline V gene. Trimming took 1 base from V and 0 from J; bases not matched to a gene: 12. Here the CDR3 reads CASSLSWPSGKSSYNEQFF. The CDR3 bases are TGTGCCAGCAGTTTATCTTGGCCTAGCGGTAAGAGCTCCTACAATGAGCAGTTCTTC.

This clonotype was recorded at least ten times. This sequence joins TRBV5-1 and TRBJ1-1; the D is unclear. Trimming took 4 bases from V and 5 from J, leaving 12 bases between them. Germline V CDR1 and CDR2: SGHRS, YFSETQ. CDR3 size: 13 residues. CDR3 nucleotide sequence: TGCGCCAGCAGCCTTCAGGTGTTAACTGAAGCTTTCTTT. Residues: CASSLQVLTEAFF.

This clonotype has at least ten counts. V usage is TRBV4-2 and J usage is TRBJ2-6; weak D call: TRBD1 (6 bases). This CDR3 is 16 amino acids long. Per germline, CDR1 LGHNA and CDR2 YNFKEQ. V shed 4 bases and J shed 4 bases, with 14 bases lying between them. CDR3 in amino acids: CASSPRGPRGANVLTF. Written as DNA, the CDR3 is TGTGCCAGCAGCCCCAGGGGACCTCGGGGGGCCAACGTCCTGACTTTC.

This clonotype has ten or more counts. The chain joins TRBV7-8 to TRBJ1-3; the match to TRBD1 covers 7 bases. V trimming: 5 bases; J trimming: 5 bases; junction bases outside the gene matches: 6. The CDR3 runs to 14 residues. CDR1 and CDR2 from the germline V gene are SGHVS and FQNEAQ. The chain's CDR3 is CASSPGTARNTIYF. The CDR3, as DNA: TGTGCCAGCAGCCCCGGGACAGCCCGAAACACCATATATTTT.

This clonotype was recorded at least ten times. The chain is built from TRBV29-1 and TRBJ2-7; 9 bases agree with TRBD1. Trimming took 7 bases from V and 8 from J; bases not matched to a gene: 12. CDR1 is SQVTM, CDR2 ANQGSEA, per germline. The CDR3 is 13 amino acids. The CDR3 DNA sequence: TGCAGCGCAGGACAGGGGTTATACGACAAGCAGTACTTC. Its translation is CSAGQGLYDKQYF.

The chain combines TRBV3-1 with TRBJ2-1, with TRBD2 identical over 8 bases. This CDR3 region has 18 residues. Germline assignment: CDR1 LGHDT and CDR2 YNNKEL (reference sequence). Losses at the gene ends were 10 bases for V and 2 bases for J; bases not matched to a gene: 19. The chain's CDR3 is CAICFDLSGGPPYNEQFF. CDR3 DNA sequence: TGTGCCATCTGTTTCGATCTTTCGGGAGGGCCCCCCTACAATGAGCAGTTCTTC.

Ten or more counts support this clonotype. The rearrangement links TRBV20-1 to TRBJ2-3; D may be TRBD1 (6 bases). Germline CDR1 reads DFQATT; CDR2 reads SNEGSKA (reference sequence). This CDR3 region has 15 residues. Deletions cut 1 base from V and 1 base from J, with 12 bases between. The CDR3 DNA sequence: TGCAGTGCTAGAGTTCGGGGACACGGCACAGATACGCAGTATTTT. Translating gives CSARVRGHGTDTQYF.

This clonotype was picked up many times. The rearrangement links TRBV5-1 to TRBJ2-7; 7 bases are shared with TRBD2. The J segment lost 2 bases and the V segment lost 0 bases, leaving 5 bases of the junction unmatched. From germline, CDR1 is SGHRS and CDR2 YFSETQ. The CDR3 is made up of 15 amino acids. This chain's CDR3 is CASSLGGTNAYEQYF. CDR3 coding DNA: TGCGCCAGCAGCTTGGGGGGGACTAACGCCTACGAGCAGTACTTC. The full variable domain, its missing parts supplied by reference TRBV5-1 and TRBJ2-7, is KAGVTQTPRYLIKTRGQQVTLSCSPISGHRSVSWYQQTPGQGLQFLFEYFSETQRNKGNFPGRFSGRQFSNSRSEMNVSTLELGDSALYLCASSLGGTNAYEQYFGPGTRLTVT.

This clonotype was counted ten times or more. The gene calls are TRBV7-9 and TRBJ2-2; 8 bases align to TRBD2. Germline V lookup: CDR1 SEHNR, CDR2 FQNEAQ (reference sequence). This CDR3 has 16 amino acids. V trimming: 6 bases; J trimming: 4 bases; junction bases outside the gene matches: 10. CDR3 amino acids: CASSPQAGAFTGELFF. The CDR3 DNA follows: TGTGCCAGCAGTCCTCAAGCGGGAGCGTTCACCGGGGAGCTGTTTTTT.

This clonotype was detected many times. The chain couples TRBV5-5 to TRBJ2-2; D may correspond to TRBD1 or TRBD2 (5 bases each). Per the germline V gene, CDR1 is SGHKS and CDR2 is YYEKEE (reference sequence). V dropped 1 base and J dropped 3 bases, with 13 bases sitting between them. The length of the CDR3 is 16 residues. The CDR3 DNA reads as TGTGCCAGCAGCTTGTACAAGGGGAGCCACACCGGGGAGCTGTTTTTT. It is translated as CASSLYKGSHTGELFF. Combining the CDR3 with reference TRBV5-5 and TRBJ2-2 gives the whole variable domain DAGVTQSPTHLIKTRGQQVTLRCSPISGHKSVSWYQQVLGQGPQFIFQYYEKEERGRGNFPDRFSARQFPNYSSELNVNALLLGDSALYLCASSLYKGSHTGELFFGEGSRLTVL.

This clonotype was seen many times. The chain joins TRBV7-2 to TRBJ2-1; 9 nucleotides match TRBD2. Trimming took 4 bases from V and 8 from J; bases not matched to a gene: 9. Germline V CDR1 and CDR2: SGHTA, FQGNSA. This CDR3 is built from 15 residues. The chain's CDR3 is CASSWTSAPEDEQFF. In nucleotides, the CDR3 is TGTGCCAGCAGCTGGACTAGCGCCCCTGAGGATGAGCAGTTCTTC. Complete variable domain (other parts from reference TRBV7-2 and TRBJ2-1): GAGVSQSPSNKVTEKGKDVELRCDPISGHTALYWYRQSLGQGLEFLIYFQGNSAPDKSGLPSDRFSAERTGGSVSTLTIQRTQQEDSAVYLCASSWTSAPEDEQFFGPGTRLTVL.

In DNA, the CDR3 is TGTGCCAGCAGCGTAGGGAGGGGCCCGAGCTCTGGGGCCAACGTCCTGACTTTC. This codes for CASSVGRGPSSGANVLTF. V is TRBV5-4 and J is TRBJ2-6, with 7 bases that match TRBD2. V lost 4 bases and J lost 0; bases outside the gene matches: 10. The CDR3 runs 18 residues. Germline CDR1 reads SGHNT; CDR2 reads YYREEE (reference sequence).

This clonotype has ten or more counts. This chain joins TRBV20-1 and TRBJ2-3, with TRBD1 as a possible D gene (6 bases). Germline values: CDR1 DFQATT, CDR2 SNEGSKA (reference sequence). V was cut by 3 bases and J by 2 bases, with 15 bases left in between. The CDR3 extends over 15 amino acids. The CDR3 protein is CSASNRVRDTDTQYF. The CDR3 region has the DNA TGCAGTGCTAGCAACAGGGTGCGAGACACAGATACGCAGTATTTT.

This clonotype was detected ten times or more. The rearrangement uses TRBV20-1 and TRBJ1-6; TRBD1 aligns across 12 bases. The junction had 7 bases not matched to a gene; V was cut back by 6 bases and J by 4 bases. CDR1 DFQATT and CDR2 SNEGSKA come from the germline V gene (reference sequence). The CDR3 spans 16 residues. Written as DNA, the CDR3 is TGCAGTGCAAGGGACAGGGGGCGTTTTTATAATTCACCCCTCCACTTT. Encoded protein: CSARDRGRFYNSPLHF.

This clonotype has a count of ten or more. The rearrangement joins TRBV12-3 or TRBV12-4 to TRBJ2-1; no clear D gene. This CDR3 contains 11 residues. V was shortened by 5 bases and J by 12 bases, with 11 bases between the two germline ends. CDR3 DNA sequence: TGTGCCAGCAGTCTAAATAGGGTGCAGTTCTTC. Translation: CASSLNRVQFF.

This clonotype was detected many times. J is TRBJ2-5 and V is TRBV20-1; D is undetermined. The length of the CDR3 is 13 residues. Per the germline V gene, CDR1 is DFQATT and CDR2 is SNEGSKA (reference sequence). V lost 2 bases and J lost 3, with 10 bases in between. For the CDR3, the DNA is TGCAGTGCTAGAACGGGTGGTGAAGAGACCCAGTACTTC. Translated, it gives CSARTGGEETQYF.

This clonotype was seen more than once but under ten times. This chain joins TRBV5-8 and TRBJ2-5; D call uncertain. Looked up from germline, CDR1 is SGHTS and CDR2 is YDEGEE. CDR3 length: 14 amino acids. V was pared by 6 bases and J by 5 bases, with 17 bases between. The CDR3 loop is CASTYRRHQETQYF. The CDR3 DNA reads as TGTGCCAGCACCTACCGACGGCATCAGGAGACCCAGTACTTC. The whole variable domain, remainder taken from reference TRBV5-8 and TRBJ2-5, is EAGVTQSPTHLIKTRGQQATLRCSPISGHTSVYWYQQALGLGLQFLLWYDEGEERNRGNFPPRFSGRQFPNYSSELNVNALELEDSALYLCASTYRRHQETQYFGPGTRLLVL.

There are many counts of this clonotype. V and J are TRBV6-1 and TRBJ1-1, with D unresolved. Germline CDR1 and CDR2: MNHNS and SASEGT. Trimming stripped 3 bases from V and 0 bases from J, with 17 bases between. The CDR3 has 17 amino acids. The chain's CDR3 is CASSDEYRKILNTEAFF. CDR3 DNA sequence: TGTGCCAGCAGTGATGAGTACAGAAAAATCTTGAACACTGAAGCTTTCTTT.

V usage is TRBV4-3 and J usage is TRBJ2-2, with TRBD2 matching over 8 bases. The CDR3 runs to 18 residues. The V gene's germline CDR1 is LGHNA and CDR2 YSLEER. Trimming took 0 bases from V and 0 from J; bases not matched to a gene: 6. The CDR3 sequence is CASSQEPSGFANTGELFF. As DNA, the CDR3 is TGCGCCAGCAGCCAAGAGCCTAGCGGGTTCGCGAACACCGGGGAGCTGTTTTTT.

At least ten counts were recorded for this clonotype. J is TRBJ2-7 and V is TRBV6-5; no definite D call. Germline assignment: CDR1 MNHEY and CDR2 SVGAGI. The CDR3 length is 11 residues. Trimming took off 6 bases at V and 7 bases at J, with 10 bases between the two ends. CDR3 protein: CASRNSWEQYF. Here the CDR3 DNA reads TGTGCCAGCAGGAACTCGTGGGAGCAGTACTTC.

This clonotype was counted a few times. J is TRBJ2-1 and V is TRBV7-2, with 11 bases that match TRBD1. Unmatched junction bases numbered 7, after V lost 8 bases and J lost 7 bases. The CDR3 loop spans 14 amino acids. The V gene's germline CDR1 is SGHTA and CDR2 FQGNSA. This CDR3 reads CASRVGQGGNEQFF. In DNA form, the CDR3 reads TGTGCCAGCCGGGTGGGACAGGGGGGGAATGAGCAGTTCTTC. The entire variable domain, with the rest obtained from reference TRBV7-2 and TRBJ2-1, is as follows: GAGVSQSPSNKVTEKGKDVELRCDPISGHTALYWYRQSLGQGLEFLIYFQGNSAPDKSGLPSDRFSAERTGGSVSTLTIQRTQQEDSAVYLCASRVGQGGNEQFFGPGTRLTVL.

This clonotype was seen ten or more times. The chain is built from TRBV9 and TRBJ2-7; TRBD1 agrees at 7 bases. CDR1 and CDR2 from the germline V gene are SGDLS and YYNGEE. V was pared by 6 bases and J by 2 bases, with 8 bases of the junction left unmatched. This CDR3 has 14 residues. CDR3 sequence (DNA): TGTGCCAGCAACCCGACAGGGAACACCTACGAGCAGTACTTC. The encoded protein is CASNPTGNTYEQYF.